The 8 T cell receptor beta chains below all came from one sample that was sequenced in a study of OX40 agonist ivuxolimab in advanced cancers. Generated by immunoSEQ multiplex PCR, the TCRdb table keeps only in-frame clones and is missing some. The table has under 85,000 clones, approximately 87% seen once. The sequences come from CD4+ or CD8+ T cells sorted from blood, collected in a trial of the OX40 agonist ivuxolimab. These receptors all stem from an adult with an advanced solid tumor such as melanoma, head and neck, liver or kidney cancer.

The table lists this clone with a few counts. The chain combines TRBV5-1 with TRBJ2-7, with 7 bases that match TRBD1. Germline CDR1 SGHRS, CDR2 YFSETQ. Germline trimming cut 5 bases from V and 3 bases from J; bases unmatched to any gene: 11. CDR3 length: 15 residues. CDR3 DNA sequence: TGCGCCAGCAGTCCGACAGGGAGAAAAGGCTACGAGCAGTACTTC. Its translation is CASSPTGRKGYEQYF.

V is TRBV4-3 and J is TRBJ2-7, with TRBD1 identical over 8 bases. CDR1 is LGHNA and CDR2 is YSLEER in the germline V gene. The V segment lost 3 bases and the J segment 0 bases; nucleotides outside the gene matches: 7. The CDR3 runs to 16 residues. CDR3 bases: TGCGCCAGCAGCCACGGGACAGGAGTCGGCTCCTACGAGCAGTACTTC. This sequence encodes CASSHGTGVGSYEQYF.

V usage is TRBV10-3 and J usage is TRBJ2-7; D gene ambiguous. This CDR3 region has 14 residues. Germline assignment: CDR1 ENHRY and CDR2 SYGVKD. V was shortened by 1 base and J by 2 bases, with 9 bases between the two germline ends. The CDR3 nucleotides are TGTGCCATCAGTGAGTTAGCAGTAACCTACGAGCAGTACTTC. Translation gives CAISELAVTYEQYF.

The chain is built from TRBV19 and TRBJ2-3, with 10 positions matching TRBD2. The CDR3 consists of 16 residues. Germline V gene lookup returns CDR1 LNHDA and CDR2 SQIVND (reference sequence). Losses at the gene ends were 3 bases for V and 2 bases for J; bases not matched to a gene: 5. CDR3 residues: CASSMISGGATDTQYF. The CDR3 bases are TGTGCCAGTAGTATGATAAGCGGGGGGGCCACAGATACGCAGTATTTT.

This chain links TRBV5-1 with TRBJ2-5; D remains ambiguous. This CDR3 region has 11 residues. Germline CDR1 reads SGHRS; CDR2 reads YFSETQ. V dropped 5 bases and J dropped 3 bases, with 5 bases sitting between them. CDR3 DNA sequence: TGCGCCAGCAGGGGCGAAGAGACCCAGTACTTC. Translating gives CASRGEETQYF.

This clone turned up a few times. The chain is built from TRBV12-5 and TRBJ1-5, with D maybe TRBD1 (5 bases). The germline V and J ends were trimmed by 5 bases and 0 bases, with 23 bases remaining between them. The CDR3 length is 19 residues. Germline CDR1 reads LGHNT; CDR2 reads FRNRAP. The chain's CDR3 is CASGTYRDGNSYSNQPQHF. CDR3 nucleotides: TGTGCTAGTGGTACCTATAGGGACGGGAATTCTTATAGCAATCAGCCCCAGCATTTT.

This clone was detected only once. This chain connects TRBV7-2 to TRBJ1-5, with D hard to call. V was pared by 2 bases and J by 5 bases, with 10 bases between. Germline V gene sequence: CDR1 SGHTA, CDR2 FQGNSA. The CDR3 spans 14 residues. CDR3 loop: CASSLINRDQPQHF. CDR3 sequence (DNA): TGTGCCAGCAGCTTAATAAATAGGGATCAGCCCCAGCATTTT.

The chain combines TRBV7-2 with TRBJ1-6; D gene unclear. The germline gives CDR1 SGHTA, CDR2 FQGNSA. The V end was cut by 2 bases, the J end by 10 bases, with 12 bases between. This CDR3 is 14 amino acids long. CDR3 protein: CASSLYTRGSPLHF. The CDR3 coding sequence is TGTGCCAGCAGCTTATACACTCGCGGGTCACCCCTCCACTTT. Supplemented by reference TRBV7-2 and TRBJ1-6, the full variable domain reads GAGVSQSPSNKVTEKGKDVELRCDPISGHTALYWYRQSLGQGLEFLIYFQGNSAPDKSGLPSDRFSAERTGGSVSTLTIQRTQQEDSAVYLCASSLYTRGSPLHFGNGTRLTVT.